This is a list of T cell receptor beta chains from one sample in a study of T cell responses to AZD1222 COVID-19 vaccine. The assay was immunoSEQ multiplex PCR, and TCRdb's table has in-frame clones only and misses some. This sample has some 130,000 clones; about 90% occur once, and the top ten carry roughly 2%. The sample consisted of peripheral blood, taken on day 0 of AZD1222 vaccination. Receptors originate from an adult in good health. The CDR3 runs from the conserved cysteine through the conserved F or W. D genes are given only for firm matches. Clone size is given for some rows only: seen once, a few or many times, or a class if the clone is expanded.

d_call: NA; v_call: TRBV29-1; j_call: TRBJ2-7; clone_size: NA; cdr3_aa: CSVETLGHQNYEQYF; cdr3_nt: TGCAGCGTTGAAACCCTGGGACATCAGAACTACGAGCAGTACTTC
d_call: NA; v_call: TRBV7-2; j_call: TRBJ2-7; clone_size: NA; cdr3_aa: CASSLADYEQYF; cdr3_nt: TGTGCCAGCAGCTTAGCAGATTACGAGCAGTACTTC
d_call: NA; v_call: TRBV19; j_call: TRBJ1-1; clone_size: NA; cdr3_aa: CASSILSGNTEAFF; cdr3_nt: TGTGCCAGTAGTATACTTTCCGGCAACACTGAAGCTTTCTTT
d_call: NA; v_call: TRBV30; j_call: TRBJ1-2; clone_size: NA; cdr3_aa: CAWSVRDRNTF; cdr3_nt: TGTGCCTGGAGTGTACGAGACCGTAACACCTTC
d_call: NA; v_call: TRBV15; j_call: TRBJ1-2; clone_size: NA; cdr3_aa: CATSVDRKAYGYTF; cdr3_nt: TGTGCCACCAGCGTCGACAGGAAAGCCTATGGCTACACCTTC
d_call: TRBD1; v_call: TRBV2; j_call: TRBJ1-5; clone_size: NA; cdr3_aa: CASSETGRYNQPQHF; cdr3_nt: TGTGCCAGCAGTGAGACAGGGAGGTATAATCAGCCCCAGCATTTT
d_call: TRBD1; v_call: TRBV7-6; j_call: TRBJ1-2; clone_size: NA; cdr3_aa: CASSPQDRFGTF; cdr3_nt: TGTGCCAGCAGCCCCCAGGACAGGTTTGGCACCTTC
d_call: NA; v_call: TRBV7-6; j_call: TRBJ1-4; clone_size: few; cdr3_aa: CASSPQTAPNEKLFF; cdr3_nt: TGTGCCAGCAGCCCCCAGACAGCCCCTAATGAAAAACTGTTTTTT
d_call: NA; v_call: TRBV9; j_call: TRBJ1-2; clone_size: NA; cdr3_aa: CASSAGVGYTF; cdr3_nt: TGTGCCAGCAGCGCGGGGGTCGGCTACACCTTC
d_call: TRBD1; v_call: TRBV5-1; j_call: TRBJ1-1; clone_size: NA; cdr3_aa: CASSWTGGNTEAFF; cdr3_nt: TGCGCCAGCAGCTGGACAGGGGGGAACACTGAAGCTTTCTTT
d_call: TRBD2; v_call: TRBV3-1/TRBV3-2; j_call: TRBJ2-5; clone_size: NA; cdr3_aa: CASARGGAETQYF; cdr3_nt: TGTGCCAGCGCTCGGGGAGGGGCAGAGACCCAGTACTTC
d_call: NA; v_call: TRBV7-8; j_call: TRBJ1-2; clone_size: NA; cdr3_aa: CASSYGQYYGYTF; cdr3_nt: TGTGCCAGCAGCTATGGACAGTACTATGGCTACACCTTC
d_call: TRBD1; v_call: TRBV6-5; j_call: TRBJ1-6; clone_size: NA; cdr3_aa: CASRGDRYNSPLHF; cdr3_nt: TGTGCCAGCAGAGGGGACAGGTATAATTCACCCCTCCACTTT
d_call: NA; v_call: TRBV19; j_call: TRBJ1-3; clone_size: NA; cdr3_aa: CASRLLSGNTIYF; cdr3_nt: TGTGCCAGCCGGTTACTTTCTGGAAACACCATATATTTT
d_call: TRBD1; v_call: TRBV5-6; j_call: TRBJ1-6; clone_size: NA; cdr3_aa: CASSGRDRANSPLHF; cdr3_nt: TGTGCCAGCAGCGGCCGGGACAGGGCTAATTCACCCCTCCACTTT
d_call: TRBD2; v_call: TRBV10-1; j_call: TRBJ2-1; clone_size: NA; cdr3_aa: CASSDGGAYNEQFF; cdr3_nt: TGCGCCAGCAGTGACGGGGGGGCCTACAATGAGCAGTTCTTC
d_call: NA; v_call: TRBV6-1; j_call: TRBJ2-7; clone_size: NA; cdr3_aa: CASSEAGIYEQYF; cdr3_nt: TGTGCCAGCAGTGAAGCAGGGATCTACGAGCAGTACTTC
d_call: NA; v_call: TRBV14; j_call: TRBJ1-2; clone_size: NA; cdr3_aa: CASSQEQGFGYTF; cdr3_nt: TGTGCCAGCAGCCAAGAACAGGGATTCGGCTACACCTTC
d_call: NA; v_call: TRBV10-3; j_call: TRBJ2-7; clone_size: NA; cdr3_aa: CAIRLDGQDEQYF; cdr3_nt: TGTGCCATCAGACTCGACGGTCAAGACGAGCAGTACTTC
d_call: NA; v_call: TRBV7-9; j_call: TRBJ1-2; clone_size: few; cdr3_aa: CASSLAGRADLGYGYTF; cdr3_nt: TGTGCCAGCAGCTTAGCCGGTAGGGCCGATCTGGGGTATGGCTACACCTTC
d_call: NA; v_call: TRBV11-3; j_call: TRBJ1-5; clone_size: NA; cdr3_aa: CASSHGQTASNQPQHF; cdr3_nt: TGTGCCAGCAGCCACGGACAGACGGCGAGCAATCAGCCCCAGCATTTT
d_call: TRBD1; v_call: TRBV5-3; j_call: TRBJ1-5; clone_size: NA; cdr3_aa: CARTGTGNSNQPQHF; cdr3_nt: TGTGCCAGGACCGGGACAGGGAATAGCAATCAGCCCCAGCATTTT
d_call: NA; v_call: TRBV20-1; j_call: TRBJ2-7; clone_size: NA; cdr3_aa: CSASYGYSYEQYF; cdr3_nt: TGCAGTGCTAGTTACGGATACTCCTACGAGCAGTACTTC
d_call: TRBD1; v_call: TRBV2; j_call: TRBJ1-5; clone_size: once; cdr3_aa: CASRMKAGGLVQPQHF; cdr3_nt: TGTGCCAGCCGAATGAAGGCAGGGGGTTTGGTTCAGCCCCAGCATTTT
d_call: TRBD1; v_call: TRBV24-1; j_call: TRBJ1-4; clone_size: NA; cdr3_aa: CATSTGTGGNEKLFF; cdr3_nt: TGTGCCACCAGCACCGGGACAGGGGGAAACGAAAAACTGTTTTTT
d_call: NA; v_call: TRBV4-3; j_call: TRBJ2-2; clone_size: NA; cdr3_aa: CASSQGRYTGELFF; cdr3_nt: TGCGCCAGCAGCCAAGGAAGGTACACCGGGGAGCTGTTTTTT
d_call: NA; v_call: TRBV10-3; j_call: TRBJ1-4; clone_size: NA; cdr3_aa: CAISVGGGSEKLFF; cdr3_nt: TGTGCCATCAGCGTTGGGGGCGGCTCGGAAAAACTGTTTTTT
d_call: NA; v_call: TRBV7-2; j_call: TRBJ1-2; clone_size: NA; cdr3_aa: CASPKGKVSTNYGYTF; cdr3_nt: TGTGCCAGCCCAAAGGGAAAGGTATCAACTAACTATGGCTACACCTTC
d_call: NA; v_call: TRBV5-4; j_call: TRBJ1-4; clone_size: NA; cdr3_aa: CASSPGPTPTNEKLFF; cdr3_nt: TGTGCCAGCAGCCCTGGTCCGACACCAACTAATGAAAAACTGTTTTTT
d_call: NA; v_call: TRBV12-3/TRBV12-4; j_call: TRBJ1-1; clone_size: once; cdr3_aa: CASSFESRVEAFF; cdr3_nt: TGTGCCAGCAGTTTTGAATCCAGGGTTGAAGCTTTCTTT
d_call: NA; v_call: TRBV27; j_call: TRBJ1-2; clone_size: NA; cdr3_aa: CASSLFIGANYGYTF; cdr3_nt: TGTGCCAGCAGTTTATTTATAGGGGCCAACTATGGCTACACCTTC
d_call: NA; v_call: TRBV7-3; j_call: TRBJ2-5; clone_size: NA; cdr3_aa: CASSLGSGETQYF; cdr3_nt: TGTGCCAGCAGCTTAGGGTCAGGGGAGACCCAGTACTTC